Each of the 30 T cell receptor beta chains below was sequenced from the same sample in a study of blood T cell repertoires in COVID-19 (dated by TCRdb to 2020 to 2022). Library generation was performed with the immunoSEQ multiplex PCR assay. Held by TCRdb, this immuneACCESS table contains in-frame sequences only and omits some clones. Under half of the omission traces to an unresolved V gene where checked; the cause of the rest is unknown. The sample records some 260,000 clones, approximately 79% of which are singletons. The leading ten clones occupy 4% of the sample. The sequencing input was peripheral blood. Receptor source: a woman in her forties with active or convalescent COVID-19.

J is TRBJ2-5 and V is TRBV28; possibly TRBD1 for D (5 bases). V was shortened by 6 bases and J by 3 bases, with 11 bases between the two germline ends. Per germline, CDR1 MDHEN and CDR2 SYDVKM. This CDR3 is built from 13 residues. The CDR3 bases are TGTGCCAGCAGACCTGACAGTGAAGAGACCCAGTACTTC. Protein: CASRPDSEETQYF.

The chain recombines TRBV9 with TRBJ1-1; 8 positions agree with TRBD1. The V gene's germline CDR1 is SGDLS and CDR2 YYNGEE. The CDR3 totals 15 residues. The V and J ends lost 7 bases and 1 base, in that order; junction bases with no gene match: 9. Written as DNA, the CDR3 is TGTGCCAGCCATTCGACAGGGGTGGGGAACACTGAAGCTTTCTTT. It specifies CASHSTGVGNTEAFF. The full variable domain, completed using reference TRBV9 and TRBJ1-1, is DSGVTQTPKHLITATGQRVTLRCSPRSGDLSVYWYQQSLDQGLQFLIQYYNGEERAKGNILERFSAQQFPDLHSELNLSSLELGDSALYFCASHSTGVGNTEAFFGQGTRLTVV.

V is TRBV6-5 and J is TRBJ1-2; 7 bases are a match to TRBD1. The J segment lost 4 bases and the V segment lost 7 bases, leaving 6 bases of the junction unmatched. CDR3 length equals 13 residues. Germline V lookup: CDR1 MNHEY, CDR2 SVGAGI. CDR3: CASIAGGGYGYTF. The CDR3 region has the DNA TGTGCCAGCATAGCAGGGGGAGGCTATGGCTACACCTTC.

This clone was seen repeatedly, ten times or more. The chain is built from TRBV28 and TRBJ1-2; 7 bases agree with TRBD1. This CDR3 contains 16 residues. Germline CDR1 is MDHEN and CDR2 is SYDVKM. Losses at the gene ends were 2 bases for V and 2 bases for J; bases not matched to a gene: 8. The CDR3 protein is CASSLPSSTGNYGYTF. CDR3 nucleotide sequence: TGTGCCAGCAGTTTACCCTCTTCGACAGGGAACTATGGCTACACCTTC.

This chain uses TRBV6-5 with TRBJ1-5; unclear D gene. There are 14 residues in the CDR3. Germline CDR1 and CDR2: MNHEY and SVGAGI. The V and J ends lost 9 bases and 0 bases respectively, with 12 bases between them. CDR3 DNA: TGTGCCAGTTCGACCAGACATAGCAATCAGCCCCAGCATTTT. Residues: CASSTRHSNQPQHF.

Only a few counts were recorded for this clone. The chain couples TRBV5-6 to TRBJ1-2; weak D call: TRBD1 (6 bases). The CDR3 sequence is 16 residues long. Trimming removed 0 bases from V and 4 bases from J, with 16 bases in between. Per the germline V gene, CDR1 is SGHDT and CDR2 is YYEEEE. The CDR3 nucleotides are TGTGCCAGCAGCTTGGCCCAAATACAGGGCACCTATGGCTACACCTTC. Residues: CASSLAQIQGTYGYTF.

This chain joins TRBV12-5 and TRBJ2-1, with D possibly TRBD2 on 6 matching bases. The CDR3 is 15 amino acids. V was shortened by 0 bases and J by 14 bases, with 20 bases between the two germline ends. CDR1 and CDR2 from the germline V gene are LGHNT and FRNRAP. The CDR3, as DNA: TGTGCTAGTGGTTTGGTACCCCCCAGGGTTGGGGAGGAGTTCTTC. Encoded protein: CASGLVPPRVGEEFF.

V and J are TRBV5-1 and TRBJ1-3; 7 bases agree with TRBD1. With 0 bases clipped from V and 0 bases from J, the junction kept 6 bases outside the gene matches. In germline, CDR1 is SGHRS, CDR2 YFSETQ. The CDR3 is made up of 17 amino acids. Here the CDR3 reads CASSLDGTARSGNTIYF. The CDR3 DNA reads as TGCGCCAGCAGCTTGGATGGGACAGCCCGCTCTGGAAACACCATATATTTT.

The chain links TRBV28 to TRBJ1-5; D is unclear. The CDR3 has 14 residues. V lost 5 bases and J lost 0, with 8 bases in between. Germline loops: CDR1 MDHEN, CDR2 SYDVKM. CDR3 sequence reads: CASSGQYSNQPQHF. CDR3 nucleotides: TGTGCCAGCAGTGGCCAGTATAGCAATCAGCCCCAGCATTTT. The full variable domain, in which reference TRBV28 and TRBJ1-5 provide the parts outside the CDR3, is DVKVTQSSRYLVKRTGEKVFLECVQDMDHENMFWYRQDPGLGLRLIYFSYDVKMKEKGDIPEGYSVSREKKERFSLILESASTNQTSMYLCASSGQYSNQPQHFGDGTRLSIL.

In this sample, this clone turned up a few times. The chain links TRBV5-1 to TRBJ1-2, with D possibly being TRBD1 (6 bases). V lost 2 bases and J 1 base, leaving 12 bases between the germline ends. Germline V gene sequence: CDR1 SGHRS, CDR2 YFSETQ. CDR3 length: 15 residues. The CDR3 DNA reads as TGCGCCAGCAGCTTAGGGGGGGCGAGTAACTATGGCTACACCTTC. Its protein is CASSLGGASNYGYTF.

The chain links TRBV7-2 to TRBJ2-3; D might be TRBD2 (5 bases). CDR1 and CDR2 (germline): SGHTA, FQGNSA. V lost 3 bases and J 5 bases, leaving 15 bases between the germline ends. This CDR3 contains 15 residues. CDR3 nucleotide sequence: TGTGCCAGCAGCTTGGGTCCCCGAGGAGGAGATACGCAGTATTTT. Translated, it gives CASSLGPRGGDTQYF. The variable domain in full, completed from reference TRBV7-2 and TRBJ2-3, reads GAGVSQSPSNKVTEKGKDVELRCDPISGHTALYWYRQSLGQGLEFLIYFQGNSAPDKSGLPSDRFSAERTGGSVSTLTIQRTQQEDSAVYLCASSLGPRGGDTQYFGPGTRLTVL.

This chain connects TRBV9 to TRBJ2-1; tentative D call: TRBD2 (6 bases). This CDR3 comprises 18 residues. V was shortened by 0 bases and J by 0 bases, with 16 bases between the two germline ends. Germline assignment: CDR1 SGDLS and CDR2 YYNGEE. This chain's CDR3 is CASSVASGSTSSYNEQFF. The CDR3 DNA reads as TGTGCCAGCAGCGTAGCCAGCGGGTCGACTAGCTCCTACAATGAGCAGTTCTTC. Full variable domain (remainder filled in from reference TRBV9 and TRBJ2-1): DSGVTQTPKHLITATGQRVTLRCSPRSGDLSVYWYQQSLDQGLQFLIQYYNGEERAKGNILERFSAQQFPDLHSELNLSSLELGDSALYFCASSVASGSTSSYNEQFFGPGTRLTVL.

The count of this clone is one. The rearrangement links TRBV6-4 to TRBJ2-7, with a weak D call TRBD2 (6 bases). Trimming took 4 bases from V and 5 from J, leaving 15 bases between them. The CDR3 is 14 amino acids. Looked up from germline, CDR1 is MRHNA and CDR2 is SNTAGT. The CDR3 loop reads CASSAPGGLHEQYV. The CDR3 DNA reads TGTGCCAGCAGTGCCCCTGGGGGACTCCACGAGCAGTACGTC.

This rearrangement joins TRBV7-9 to TRBJ2-1; the match to TRBD2 covers 9 bases. This CDR3 spans 16 amino acids. Germline CDR1 and CDR2: SEHNR and FQNEAQ (reference sequence). V was clipped by 5 bases and J by 5 bases; unmatched bases: 10. CDR3 coding DNA: TGTGCCAGCAGCCAGGCGGCGGGGGGGCCGGACAATGAGCAGTTCTTC. Its translation is CASSQAAGGPDNEQFF.

This clone was observed a few times. The chain uses TRBV6-5 and TRBJ2-3, with D hard to call. V was trimmed by 2 bases and J by 5 bases, leaving 14 bases between them. This CDR3 comprises 15 residues. Per the germline V gene, CDR1 is MNHEY and CDR2 is SVGAGI. The CDR3 is CASSYRSRWRDTQYF. The DNA of the CDR3 is TGTGCCAGCAGTTACCGGTCCCGGTGGAGAGATACGCAGTATTTT.

The chain employs TRBV2 and TRBJ2-7; 9 bases map to TRBD1. Germline V gives CDR1 SNHLY, CDR2 FYNNEI. This CDR3 comprises 13 residues. The J segment lost 5 bases and the V segment lost 6 bases, leaving 5 bases of the junction unmatched. The CDR3, as DNA: TGTGCCAGCAGATTGGACAGGGGCGACGAGCAGTACTTC. Translating gives CASRLDRGDEQYF.

This clone was seen only a few times. V and J are TRBV9 and TRBJ1-2; 11 bases agree with TRBD1. Germline-derived CDR1 and CDR2 are SGDLS and YYNGEE. Trimming cost V 3 bases and J 4 bases; bases outside gene matches: 5. The CDR3 has 15 residues. The CDR3 coding sequence is TGTGCCAGCAGCGCCGGGACAGGGGGTAGCTATGGCTACACCTTC. Its protein product is CASSAGTGGSYGYTF.

This clone has just a few counts. The genes are TRBV7-8 and TRBJ2-1, with 7 bases that match TRBD1. The CDR3 is 12 amino acids. Looked up from germline, CDR1 is SGHVS and CDR2 is FQNEAQ. The junction had 10 bases not matched to a gene; V was cut back by 5 bases and J by 15 bases. The DNA for the CDR3 is TGTGCCAGCAGCAGAGACCGACAGGGACCGTTCTTC. Translating gives CASSRDRQGPFF.

The chain combines TRBV28 with TRBJ2-5, with 7 bases fitting TRBD1. Trimming removed 4 bases from V and 0 bases from J; junction bases left unmatched: 8. Germline V gene data show CDR1 as MDHEN and CDR2 as SYDVKM. The CDR3 consists of 16 residues. The CDR3 nucleotides are TGTGCCAGCAGTTCTTCCGGACAGGCGGACCAAGAGACCCAGTACTTC. Translating gives CASSSSGQADQETQYF.

The chain employs TRBV2 and TRBJ1-2; tentative D call: TRBD1 (5 bases). Germline assignment: CDR1 SNHLY and CDR2 FYNNEI. V lost 1 base, J lost 8 bases, and 20 bases lay in between. The CDR3 is 16 amino acids. CDR3 coding DNA: TGTGCCAGCAGTGAAGTTGGCGGGACCTCTCTTGGGGGCTACACCTTC. It encodes CASSEVGGTSLGGYTF.

This rearrangement joins TRBV11-2 to TRBJ2-7; D gene uncertain. CDR1 is SGHAT, CDR2 FQNNGV, per germline. Trimming pared 3 bases from V and 3 bases from J, leaving 12 bases between. The CDR3 has 14 amino acids. CDR3 protein: CASSLIFTDYEQYF. In DNA, the CDR3 is TGTGCCAGCAGCTTGATCTTTACAGACTACGAGCAGTACTTC.

The rearrangement links TRBV29-1 to TRBJ1-3, with D unresolved. The CDR3 is 12 residues long. Per the germline V gene, CDR1 is SQVTM and CDR2 is ANQGSEA. V was clipped by 6 bases and J by 0 bases, with 6 bases between them. The DNA of the CDR3 is TGCAGCGTGAGGAGCTCTGGAAACACCATATATTTT. This sequence encodes CSVRSSGNTIYF.

The chain combines TRBV6-5 with TRBJ1-5; D is perhaps TRBD1 (6 bases). The CDR3 extends over 13 amino acids. The V end lost 7 bases, the J end lost 4 bases, and 11 bases lay between the germline ends. The germline V gene has CDR1 MNHEY and CDR2 SVGAGI. The CDR3: CASTRGSNQPQHF. The DNA of the CDR3 is TGTGCCAGCACCAGGGGATCTAATCAGCCCCAGCATTTT.

This clone was found once. V and J are TRBV3-1 (or the pseudogene TRBV3-2) and TRBJ2-5, with a weak D call TRBD2 (6 bases). Germline CDR1 LGHDT, CDR2 YNNKEL (reference sequence). The V and J ends lost 4 bases and 5 bases respectively, with 20 bases between them. The CDR3 loop spans 16 amino acids. The CDR3 loop is CASSPLRVRGRETQYF. The CDR3 DNA is TGTGCCAGCAGCCCCCTCCGGGTTCGGGGGAGGGAGACCCAGTACTTC.

This clone has just a few counts. The chain employs TRBV4-2 and TRBJ2-1; 10 nucleotides match TRBD1. The CDR3 loop spans 16 amino acids. V dropped 5 bases and J dropped 2; count of bases not matched to a gene: 6. Germline V gene data show CDR1 as LGHNA and CDR2 as YNFKEQ. CDR3 in DNA: TGTGCCAGCAGCGCGACCGGGACAGGGGCCTACAATGAGCAGTTCTTC. Its protein is CASSATGTGAYNEQFF.

The genes are TRBV11-2 and TRBJ2-5; maybe TRBD2 (6 bases). V lost 1 base and J lost 5, with 14 bases in between. Per germline, CDR1 SGHAT and CDR2 FQNNGV. The CDR3 spans 15 residues. In nucleotides, the CDR3 is TGTGCCAGCAGCTTAGGAGGAGGGGTAGGGGAGACCCAGTACTTC. It specifies CASSLGGGVGETQYF.

This chain uses TRBV27 with TRBJ2-2, with TRBD2 as a possible D gene (6 bases). CDR1 and CDR2 from the germline V gene are MNHEY and SMNVEV (reference sequence). Trimming cost V 5 bases and J 7 bases, with 29 bases left between them. The CDR3 runs 19 residues. CDR3 amino acids: CASSRVWAGPPIGDGELFF. The CDR3 DNA follows: TGTGCCAGCAGTCGAGTTTGGGCGGGGCCCCCAATAGGAGACGGGGAGCTGTTTTTT.

V usage is TRBV19 and J usage is TRBJ2-2, with 9 bases fitting TRBD1. V lost 7 bases, J lost 5 bases, and 5 bases stayed unmatched. The CDR3 contains 14 residues. The germline CDR1 and CDR2 sequences are LNHDA and SQIVND (reference sequence). CDR3 bases: TGTGCCAGTACGAGGGACAGGGAAACCGGGGAGCTGTTTTTT. Amino acid sequence: CASTRDRETGELFF.

This chain links TRBV28 with TRBJ2-3; D unclear. CDR1 is MDHEN, CDR2 SYDVKM, per germline. V lost 5 bases and J lost 6, with 9 bases in between. The CDR3 loop spans 12 amino acids. The CDR3 protein is CASSISTDTQYF. CDR3 DNA: TGTGCCAGCAGTATATCTACTGATACGCAGTATTTT.

The chain has TRBV28 and TRBJ2-3; 7 bases agree with TRBD1. Germline values: CDR1 MDHEN, CDR2 SYDVKM. The CDR3 spans 15 residues. J was trimmed by 0 bases and V by 3 bases; bases with no gene match: 3. This CDR3 is CASSLGTASTDTQYF. DNA of the CDR3: TGTGCCAGCAGTTTGGGGACAGCCAGCACAGATACGCAGTATTTT.